This TCR beta chain was documented in a study of CD8+CD57+ T cells in acquired aplastic anemia. Before being chosen for sequencing, patients had shown CD8+CD57+ cell expansion by flow cytometry. TCR beta VDJ combinations and CDR3 sequences were profiled from genomic DNA. TCRdb passed the reads through MiXCR, listing each CDR3 protein once. There are more than 150,000 distinct CDR3 sequences in the sample; around 48% occur only once, and 1.8% lies in the top ten. V trimming: 0 bases; J trimming: 2 bases; junction bases outside the gene matches: 5. This CDR3 has 15 amino acids. Germline V gene lookup returns CDR1 DFQATT and CDR2 SNEGSKA (reference sequence).

This chain uses TRBV20-1 with TRBJ2-3; TRBD2 matches 7 bases. This receptor was identified in a human donor with aplastic anemia. Sequences were obtained from sorted CD4+, CD8+, or CD8+CD57+ T cells (not recorded which) from PBMCs. CDR3 in amino acids: CSARDPGTTTDTQYF. In DNA form, the CDR3 reads TGCAGTGCTAGAGATCCCGGGACTACCACAGATACGCAGTATTTT.